The 25 T cell receptor beta chains below come from one sample, sequenced in a study of control samples from healthy donors and cancer patients. Here immunoSEQ multiplex PCR was the method, and the copy in TCRdb shows in-frame clones only, minus some. In the table there are under 200,000 clones, approximately 96% of which are singletons. Sequenced: blood. Source of these receptors: a woman aged 25 to 39 in good health.

The V gene is TRBV6-4, the J gene TRBJ2-5, with D possibly matching TRBD2 (6 bases). Germline CDR1 and CDR2: MRHNA and SNTAGT. V lost 4 bases and J 9 bases, leaving 21 bases between the germline ends. The CDR3 has 15 residues. CDR3 nucleotide sequence: TGTGCCAGCAGTGCCGCCGGGTCGGGGGAGGAGCCCCAGTACTTC. Its protein is CASSAAGSGEEPQYF.

V is TRBV11-1 and J is TRBJ2-3, with TRBD2 identical over 12 bases. This CDR3 is built from 16 residues. Germline loops: CDR1 SGHAT, CDR2 FQDESV (reference sequence). The junction had 7 bases not matched to a gene; V was cut back by 5 bases and J by 4 bases. In nucleotides, the CDR3 is TGTGCCAGCAGCCCACGACTAGCGGGAGTACCAGATACGCAGTATTTT. The encoded protein is CASSPRLAGVPDTQYF. Supplemented by reference TRBV11-1 and TRBJ2-3, the full variable domain reads EAEVAQSPRYKITEKSQAVAFWCDPISGHATLYWYRQILGQGPELLVQFQDESVVDDSQLPKDRFSAERLKGVDSTLKIQPAELGDSAMYLCASSPRLAGVPDTQYFGPGTRLTVL.

The V gene is TRBV7-6, the J gene TRBJ2-5; TRBD2 aligns across 9 bases. V shed 1 base and J 6 bases; nucleotides not matched to a gene: 9. The CDR3 runs 16 residues. Germline loops: CDR1 SGHVS, CDR2 FNYEAQ. The CDR3 bases are TGTGCCAGCAGCTTAGTGTGGCGGGAGGGCGCGAAGACCCAGTACTTC. It is translated as CASSLVWREGAKTQYF. Looking up the rest from reference TRBV7-6 and TRBJ2-5 gives the full variable domain: GAGVSQSPRYKVTKRGQDVALRCDPISGHVSLYWYRQALGQGPEFLTYFNYEAQQDKSGLPNDRFSAERPEGSISTLTIQRTEQRDSAMYRCASSLVWREGAKTQYFGPGTRLLVL.

This chain joins TRBV7-8 and TRBJ2-5; 8 bases agree with TRBD2. The CDR3 consists of 16 residues. The germline V gene encodes CDR1 SGHVS and CDR2 FQNEAQ. V shed 4 bases, J shed 1 base, and the junction held 8 bases outside the gene matches. The CDR3 protein is CASSSLAGGPQETQYF. The CDR3 bases are TGTGCCAGCAGCTCGCTAGCGGGTGGGCCCCAAGAGACCCAGTACTTC. Combining the CDR3 with reference TRBV7-8 and TRBJ2-5 gives the whole variable domain GAGVSQSPRYKVAKRGQDVALRCDPISGHVSLFWYQQALGQGPEFLTYFQNEAQLDKSGLPSDRFFAERPEGSVSTLKIQRTQQEDSAVYLCASSSLAGGPQETQYFGPGTRLLVL.

This rearrangement joins TRBV7-2 to TRBJ2-7; perhaps TRBD1 as D (5 bases). V shed 5 bases and J shed 3 bases, with 11 bases lying between them. The CDR3 extends over 13 amino acids. CDR1 and CDR2 (germline): SGHTA, FQGNSA. The CDR3: CASSRSGNYEQYF. DNA of the CDR3: TGTGCCAGCAGCCGGTCAGGGAACTACGAGCAGTACTTC.

This clone was seen once. Additional DNA sequences in this sample encode the identical CDR3. This chain links TRBV3-1 (or the pseudogene TRBV3-2) with TRBJ2-1; no firm D call. The CDR3 extends over 13 amino acids. CDR1 is LGHDT, CDR2 YNNKEL, per germline (reference sequence). Trimming cost V 0 bases and J 5 bases, with 5 bases left between them. The CDR3 DNA follows: TGTGCCAGCAGCCAAGATCCCAACAATGAGCAGTTCTTC. Protein sequence: CASSQDPNNEQFF.

The chain carries TRBV16 and TRBJ2-1; D is unresolved. CDR1 KGHSY and CDR2 FQNENV come from the germline V gene. This CDR3 comprises 12 residues. Trimming removed 4 bases at V and 4 bases at J, with 5 bases between. CDR3 sequence: CASSPGYNEQFF. CDR3 DNA: TGTGCCAGCAGCCCTGGGTACAATGAGCAGTTCTTC.

V and J are TRBV9 and TRBJ2-1; perhaps D is TRBD1 or TRBD2 (5 bases each). The CDR3 contains 15 residues. V was clipped by 0 bases and J by 10 bases, with 17 bases between them. Germline CDR1 SGDLS, CDR2 YYNGEE. The CDR3 loop reads CASSVGVGGNVEQFF. DNA for the CDR3: TGTGCCAGCAGCGTAGGTGTTGGGGGTAATGTGGAGCAGTTCTTC.

The chain recombines TRBV4-1 with TRBJ2-1, with TRBD2 identical over 11 bases. The V gene's germline CDR1 is MGHRA and CDR2 YSYEKL. This CDR3 has 18 amino acids. The V gene end was trimmed by 4 bases and the J gene end by 4 bases; junction bases not matched to a gene: 12. CDR3 amino acids: CASSPETGTSGAYNEQFF. DNA for the CDR3: TGCGCCAGCAGCCCAGAAACCGGGACTAGCGGAGCTTACAATGAGCAGTTCTTC.

The chain has TRBV11-2 and TRBJ1-4; 10 positions agree with TRBD1. Germline-derived CDR1 and CDR2 are SGHAT and FQNNGV. The CDR3 loop spans 15 amino acids. V trimming: 5 bases; J trimming: 6 bases; junction bases outside the gene matches: 6. CDR3 DNA: TGTGCCAGCAGCATCGGGACAGGGGAATATGAAAAACTGTTTTTT. Its protein product is CASSIGTGEYEKLFF.

This sequence joins TRBV28 and TRBJ1-2; no firm D call. The germline V gene encodes CDR1 MDHEN and CDR2 SYDVKM. The CDR3 is 13 residues long. The V end lost 2 bases, the J end lost 2 bases, and 6 bases lay between the germline ends. CDR3 nucleotide sequence: TGTGCCAGCAGTTTACCAAGGAACTATGGCTACACCTTC. It translates to CASSLPRNYGYTF.

The CDR3 protein is CASSRGGRGNYNEQFF. The CDR3 coding sequence is TGTGCCAGCAGCCGGGGTGGGCGGGGGAACTACAATGAGCAGTTCTTC. V is TRBV7-2 and J is TRBJ2-1; 7 bases are a match to TRBD2. J was trimmed by 3 bases and V by 5 bases; bases with no gene match: 10. Germline V gives CDR1 SGHTA, CDR2 FQGNSA. The CDR3 is 16 amino acids.

This clone occurred once. This chain uses TRBV28 with TRBJ1-5; no firm D call. The CDR3 spans 15 residues. V lost 6 bases, J lost 3 bases, and 15 bases lay in between. Germline-derived CDR1 and CDR2 are MDHEN and SYDVKM. The DNA of the CDR3 is TGTGCCAGCAGCCCGACCGGGTCTTACAATCAGCCCCAGCATTTT. Translation gives CASSPTGSYNQPQHF.

This clone was recorded many times. The identical CDR3 is also encoded by other nucleotide sequences in the sample. The gene calls are TRBV28 and TRBJ2-7, with D perhaps given as TRBD1 or TRBD2 (5 bases each). The CDR3 runs to 15 residues. CDR1 and CDR2 (germline): MDHEN, SYDVKM. Trimming removed 2 bases from V and 2 bases from J, with 13 bases in between. CDR3 nucleotide sequence: TGTGCCAGCAGTTTAACAGGCCGGGGCCCCTACGAGCAGTACTTC. It codes for CASSLTGRGPYEQYF.

The genes are TRBV5-1 and TRBJ2-3; no clear D gene. Trimming removed 2 bases at V and 2 bases at J, with 9 bases between. This CDR3 comprises 14 residues. CDR1 and CDR2 from the germline V gene are SGHRS and YFSETQ. The chain's CDR3 is CASSFGQITDTQYF. DNA of the CDR3: TGCGCCAGCAGCTTTGGTCAGATCACAGATACGCAGTATTTT.

This clone was recorded once. The chain couples TRBV28 to TRBJ1-1, with D maybe TRBD1 (6 bases). V was clipped by 5 bases and J by 1 base, with 11 bases between them. The CDR3 runs to 14 residues. Germline CDR1 is MDHEN and CDR2 is SYDVKM. This CDR3 reads CASSLIRGNTEAFF. The CDR3 DNA reads TGTGCCAGCAGTCTCATCAGGGGGAACACTGAAGCTTTCTTT.

The chain couples TRBV6-5 to TRBJ1-2; 9 nucleotides match TRBD1. Germline loops: CDR1 MNHEY, CDR2 SVGAGI. V lost 6 bases and J lost 1; bases outside the gene matches: 3. The CDR3 consists of 14 residues. The DNA of the CDR3 is TGTGCCAGCAGGTCGACAGGGGGTAACTATGGCTACACCTTC. Its protein product is CASRSTGGNYGYTF.

This rearrangement joins TRBV5-8 to TRBJ2-5, with 8 nucleotides matching TRBD2. Unmatched junction bases numbered 17, after V lost 7 bases and J lost 3 bases. The CDR3 length is 17 residues. Germline-derived CDR1 and CDR2 are SGHTS and YDEGEE. The CDR3 spells CASRKAGAFGPKETQYF. As DNA, the CDR3 is TGTGCCAGCCGCAAAGCGGGGGCATTTGGCCCAAAAGAGACCCAGTACTTC.

This clone appeared a single time. The chain is built from TRBV19 and TRBJ1-2, with 7 positions matching TRBD1. With V trimmed by 7 bases and J by 4 bases, 9 bases remained unmatched. This CDR3 is built from 14 residues. From germline, CDR1 is LNHDA and CDR2 SQIVND (reference sequence). CDR3 protein: CASNARGTLYGYTF. CDR3 in DNA: TGTGCCAGTAACGCCAGGGGGACACTCTATGGCTACACCTTC. Full variable domain (rest looked up from reference TRBV19 and TRBJ1-2): DGGITQSPKYLFRKEGQNVTLSCEQNLNHDAMYWYRQDPGQGLRLIYYSQIVNDFQKGDIAEGYSVSREKKESFPLTVTSAQKNPTAFYLCASNARGTLYGYTFGSGTRLTVV.

The chain couples TRBV20-1 to TRBJ1-1; 7 bases align to TRBD1. This CDR3 is 11 amino acids long. The germline V gene has CDR1 DFQATT and CDR2 SNEGSKA (reference sequence). The J segment lost 11 bases and the V segment lost 5 bases, leaving 8 bases of the junction unmatched. This CDR3 reads CSAHKGGRAFF. The CDR3 DNA follows: TGCAGTGCTCACAAAGGGGGCCGGGCTTTCTTT.

This rearrangement joins TRBV4-1 to TRBJ1-1; D might be TRBD1 (5 bases). With 4 bases removed from V and 4 bases from J, the gap between germline ends came to 13 bases. CDR3 length: 14 residues. CDR1 and CDR2 (germline): MGHRA, YSYEKL. CDR3: CASSLTGQGTEAFF. The CDR3 DNA reads TGCGCCAGCAGCCTTACGGGGCAGGGCACTGAAGCTTTCTTT.

The chain recombines TRBV6-5 with TRBJ2-7, with no clear D. Germline-derived CDR1 and CDR2 are MNHEY and SVGAGI. V dropped 8 bases and J dropped 0 bases, with 8 bases sitting between them. The CDR3 spans 12 residues. As DNA, the CDR3 is TGTGCCAGCTTTGACAACTCCTACGAGCAGTACTTC. Amino acid sequence: CASFDNSYEQYF.

The chain recombines TRBV5-1 with TRBJ2-2, with D possibly TRBD2 on 5 matching bases. This CDR3 region has 16 residues. V shed 4 bases and J shed 4 bases, with 17 bases lying between them. Germline V gives CDR1 SGHRS, CDR2 YFSETQ. The CDR3 sequence is CASSKRAGPGTGELFF. The DNA for the CDR3 is TGCGCCAGCAGCAAGAGGGCAGGCCCGGGCACCGGGGAGCTGTTTTTT.

The V gene is TRBV7-9, the J gene TRBJ1-1; the D gene is possibly TRBD1 (6 bases). This CDR3 region has 15 residues. The V and J ends lost 0 bases and 1 base respectively, with 9 bases between them. Germline CDR1 is SEHNR and CDR2 is FQNEAQ (reference sequence). The CDR3 DNA is TGTGCCAGCAGCTTAGCCCCGGACAGGAACACTGAAGCTTTCTTT. It translates to CASSLAPDRNTEAFF.

This rearrangement joins TRBV10-1 to TRBJ2-7; D not certain. The CDR3 loop spans 17 amino acids. Trimming removed 6 bases at V and 7 bases at J, with 28 bases between. Germline CDR1 is WNHNN and CDR2 is SYGVQD (reference sequence). DNA of the CDR3: TGCGCCAGCAGCCAGTACTCTACGAAACCCTTCAGAAGGGAGCAGTACTTC. Residues: CASSQYSTKPFRREQYF.